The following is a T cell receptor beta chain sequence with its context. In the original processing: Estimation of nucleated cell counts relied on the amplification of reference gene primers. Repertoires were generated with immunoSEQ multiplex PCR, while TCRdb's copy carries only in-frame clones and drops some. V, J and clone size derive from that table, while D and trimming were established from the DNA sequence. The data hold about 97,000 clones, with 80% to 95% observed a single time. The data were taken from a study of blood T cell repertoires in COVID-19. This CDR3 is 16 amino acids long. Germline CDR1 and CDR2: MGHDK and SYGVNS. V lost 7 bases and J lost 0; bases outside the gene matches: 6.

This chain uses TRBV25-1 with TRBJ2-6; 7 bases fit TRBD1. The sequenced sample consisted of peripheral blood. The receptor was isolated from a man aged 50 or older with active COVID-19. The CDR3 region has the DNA TGTGCCAGCACCGGACAGGTTAACTCTGGGGCCAACGTCCTGACTTTC. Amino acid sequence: CASTGQVNSGANVLTF. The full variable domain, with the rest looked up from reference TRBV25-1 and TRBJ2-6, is EADIYQTPRYLVIGTGKKITLECSQTMGHDKMYWYQQDPGMELHLIHYSYGVNSTEKGDLSSESTVSRIRTEHFPLTLESARPSHTSQYLCASTGQVNSGANVLTFGAGSRLTVL.